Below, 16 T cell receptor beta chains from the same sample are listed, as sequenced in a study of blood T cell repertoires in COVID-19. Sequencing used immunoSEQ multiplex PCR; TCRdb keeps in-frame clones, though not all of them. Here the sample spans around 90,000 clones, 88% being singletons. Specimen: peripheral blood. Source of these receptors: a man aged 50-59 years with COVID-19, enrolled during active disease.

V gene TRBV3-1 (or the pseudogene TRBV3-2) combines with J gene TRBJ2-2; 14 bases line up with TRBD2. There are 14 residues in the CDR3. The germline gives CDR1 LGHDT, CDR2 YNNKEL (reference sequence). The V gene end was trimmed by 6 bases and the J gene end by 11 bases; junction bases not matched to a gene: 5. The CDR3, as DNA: TGTGCCAGCAGGGGACTAGCGGGGGTCGGAGAGCTGTTTTTT. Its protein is CASRGLAGVGELFF.

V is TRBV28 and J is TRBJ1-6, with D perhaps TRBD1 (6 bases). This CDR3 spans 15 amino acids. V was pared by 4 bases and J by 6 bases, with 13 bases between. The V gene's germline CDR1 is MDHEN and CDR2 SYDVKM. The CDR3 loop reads CASSSPGRGNSPLHF. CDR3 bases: TGTGCCAGCAGTTCTCCGGGCAGGGGTAATTCACCCCTCCACTTT.

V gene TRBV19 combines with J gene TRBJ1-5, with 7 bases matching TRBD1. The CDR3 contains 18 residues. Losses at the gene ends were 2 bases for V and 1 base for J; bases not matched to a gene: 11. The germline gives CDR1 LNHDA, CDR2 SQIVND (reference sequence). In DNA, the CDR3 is TGTGCCAGTAGTATACACAGGAGGGGGCGCTTAAGCAATCAGCCCCAGCATTTT. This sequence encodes CASSIHRRGRLSNQPQHF.

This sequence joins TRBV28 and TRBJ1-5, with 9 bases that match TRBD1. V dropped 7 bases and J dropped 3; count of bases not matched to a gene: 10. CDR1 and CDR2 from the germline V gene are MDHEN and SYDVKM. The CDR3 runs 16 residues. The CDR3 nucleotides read TGTGCCAGCAACTCCGGGACAGGGCTGATCAATCAGCCCCAGCATTTT. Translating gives CASNSGTGLINQPQHF.

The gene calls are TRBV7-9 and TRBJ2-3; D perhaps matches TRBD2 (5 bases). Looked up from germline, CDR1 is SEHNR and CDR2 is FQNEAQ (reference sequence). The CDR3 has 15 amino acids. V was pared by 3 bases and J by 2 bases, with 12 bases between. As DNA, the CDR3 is TGTGCCAGCAGCTTCATACGGGGTTTCACAGATACGCAGTATTTT. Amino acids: CASSFIRGFTDTQYF.

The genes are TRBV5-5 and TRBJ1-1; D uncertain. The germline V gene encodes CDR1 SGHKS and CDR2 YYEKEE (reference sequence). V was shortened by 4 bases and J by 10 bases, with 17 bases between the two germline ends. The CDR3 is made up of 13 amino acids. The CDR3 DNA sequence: TGTGCCAGCAGCCCAATCATAGACATTCGAGCTTTCTTT. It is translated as CASSPIIDIRAFF.

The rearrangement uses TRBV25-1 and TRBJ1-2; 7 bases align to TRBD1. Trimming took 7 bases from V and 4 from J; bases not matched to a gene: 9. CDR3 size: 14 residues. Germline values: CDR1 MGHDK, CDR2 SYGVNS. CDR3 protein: CASTPRTGFYGYTF. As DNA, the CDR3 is TGTGCCAGCACCCCCCGGACAGGCTTCTATGGCTACACCTTC.

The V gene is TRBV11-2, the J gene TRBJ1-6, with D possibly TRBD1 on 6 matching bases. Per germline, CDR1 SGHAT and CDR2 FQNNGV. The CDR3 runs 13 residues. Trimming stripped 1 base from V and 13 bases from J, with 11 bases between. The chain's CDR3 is CASSLGQQGPLHF. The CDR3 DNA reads TGTGCCAGCAGCTTAGGCCAACAGGGCCCCCTCCACTTT. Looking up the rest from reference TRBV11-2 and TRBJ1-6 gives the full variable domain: EAGVAQSPRYKIIEKRQSVAFWCNPISGHATLYWYQQILGQGPKLLIQFQNNGVVDDSQLPKDRFSAERLKGVDSTLKIQPAKLEDSAVYLCASSLGQQGPLHFGNGTRLTVT.

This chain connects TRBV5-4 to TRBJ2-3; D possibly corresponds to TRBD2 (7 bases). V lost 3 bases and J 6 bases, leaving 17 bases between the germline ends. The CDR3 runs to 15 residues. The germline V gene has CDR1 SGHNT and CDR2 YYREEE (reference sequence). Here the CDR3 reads CASSSPGGAADTQYF. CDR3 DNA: TGTGCCAGCAGCTCCCCTGGGGGGGCGGCCGATACGCAGTATTTT.

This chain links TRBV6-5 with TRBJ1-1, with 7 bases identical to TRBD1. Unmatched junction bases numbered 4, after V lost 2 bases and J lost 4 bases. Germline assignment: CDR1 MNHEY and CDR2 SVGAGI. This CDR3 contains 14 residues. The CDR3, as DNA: TGTGCCAGCAGTTACAGTCAGGGGGGCACTGAAGCTTTCTTT. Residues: CASSYSQGGTEAFF.

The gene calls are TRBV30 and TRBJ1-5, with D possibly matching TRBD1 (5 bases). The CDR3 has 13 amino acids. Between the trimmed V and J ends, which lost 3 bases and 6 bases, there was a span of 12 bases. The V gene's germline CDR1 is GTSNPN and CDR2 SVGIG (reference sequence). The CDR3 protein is CAWSSREVQPQHF. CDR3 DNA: TGTGCCTGGAGCTCCAGGGAGGTTCAGCCCCAGCATTTT.

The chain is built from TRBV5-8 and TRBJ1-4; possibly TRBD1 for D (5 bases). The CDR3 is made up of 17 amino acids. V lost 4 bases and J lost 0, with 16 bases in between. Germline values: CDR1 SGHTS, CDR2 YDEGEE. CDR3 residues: CASSQWTSFATNEKLFF. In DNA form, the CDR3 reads TGTGCCAGCAGCCAATGGACATCCTTCGCAACTAATGAAAAACTGTTTTTT.

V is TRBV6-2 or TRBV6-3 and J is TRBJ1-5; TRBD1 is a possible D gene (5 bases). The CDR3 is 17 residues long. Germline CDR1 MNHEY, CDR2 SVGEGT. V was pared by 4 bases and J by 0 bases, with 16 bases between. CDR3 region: CASSSRQNLYSNQPQHF. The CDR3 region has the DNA TGTGCCAGCAGTTCTCGACAGAACCTTTATAGCAATCAGCCCCAGCATTTT.

CDR3 in DNA: TGCGCCAGCAGCCAAGAACCGGGACAGGGGGGCTACGAGCAGTACTTC. Translation gives CASSQEPGQGGYEQYF. The V gene is TRBV4-1, the J gene TRBJ2-7; TRBD1 matches at 11 bases. With 0 bases clipped from V and 3 bases from J, the junction kept 4 bases outside the gene matches. There are 16 residues in the CDR3. Germline V gives CDR1 MGHRA, CDR2 YSYEKL.

CDR3 bases: TGTGCCAGCAGGCCTAGACAGGGAATTAGAAACACCATATATTTT. As protein: CASRPRQGIRNTIYF. The chain links TRBV6-6 to TRBJ1-3; 7 nucleotides agree with TRBD1. Germline V gene lookup returns CDR1 MNHNY and CDR2 SVGAGI (reference sequence). V shed 6 bases and J 5 bases; nucleotides not matched to a gene: 10. The CDR3 extends over 15 amino acids.

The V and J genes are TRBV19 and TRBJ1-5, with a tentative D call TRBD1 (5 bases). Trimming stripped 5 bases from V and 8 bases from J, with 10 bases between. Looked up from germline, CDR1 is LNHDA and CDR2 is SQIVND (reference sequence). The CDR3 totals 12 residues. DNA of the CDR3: TGTGCCAGTAGTTGGGGGGGAGAGCCCCAGCATTTT. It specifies CASSWGGEPQHF.